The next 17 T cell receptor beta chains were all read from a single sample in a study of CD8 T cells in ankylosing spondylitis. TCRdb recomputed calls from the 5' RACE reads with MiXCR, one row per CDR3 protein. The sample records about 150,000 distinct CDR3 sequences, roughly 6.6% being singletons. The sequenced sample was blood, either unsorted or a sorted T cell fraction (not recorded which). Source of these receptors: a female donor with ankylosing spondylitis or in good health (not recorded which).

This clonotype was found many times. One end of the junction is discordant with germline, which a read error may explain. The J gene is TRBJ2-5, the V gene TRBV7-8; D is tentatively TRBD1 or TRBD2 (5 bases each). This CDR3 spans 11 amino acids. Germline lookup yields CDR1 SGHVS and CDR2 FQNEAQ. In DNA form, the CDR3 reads TGTGCCAGCAGCTTAGGGGACCCCGGGGTCTTC. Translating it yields CASSLGDPGVF.

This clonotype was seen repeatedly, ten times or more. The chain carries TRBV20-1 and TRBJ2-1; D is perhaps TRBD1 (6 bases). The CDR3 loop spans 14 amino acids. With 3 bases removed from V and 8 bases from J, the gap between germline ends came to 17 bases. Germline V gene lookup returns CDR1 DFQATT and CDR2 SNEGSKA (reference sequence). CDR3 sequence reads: CSARTGTTIDEQFF. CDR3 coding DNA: TGCAGTGCTAGGACAGGAACGACGATTGATGAGCAGTTCTTC.

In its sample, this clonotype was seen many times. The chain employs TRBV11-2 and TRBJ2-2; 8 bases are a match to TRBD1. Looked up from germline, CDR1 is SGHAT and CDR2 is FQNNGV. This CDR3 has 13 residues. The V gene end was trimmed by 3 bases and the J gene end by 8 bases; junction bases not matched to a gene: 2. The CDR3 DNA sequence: TGTGCCAGCAGCTTGGGGGACAGGGGGGAGCTGTTTTTT. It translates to CASSLGDRGELFF.

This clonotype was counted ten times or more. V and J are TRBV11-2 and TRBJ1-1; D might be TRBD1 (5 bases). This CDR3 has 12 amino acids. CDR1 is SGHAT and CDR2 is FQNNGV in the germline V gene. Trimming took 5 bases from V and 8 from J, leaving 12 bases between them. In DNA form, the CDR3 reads TGTGCCAGCAGCCCCTGGGGGGGAGAAGCTTTCTTT. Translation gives CASSPWGGEAFF.

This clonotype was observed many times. CDR3 region: CSARPGGTDTQYF. The CDR3 DNA follows: TGCAGTGCTAGACCCGGGGGCACAGATACGCAGTATTTT. The chain links TRBV20-1 to TRBJ2-3; TRBD2 is a possible D gene (5 bases). V lost 2 bases and J 1 base, leaving 7 bases between the germline ends. The CDR3 covers 13 residues. The germline V gene has CDR1 DFQATT and CDR2 SNEGSKA (reference sequence).

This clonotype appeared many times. Written as DNA, the CDR3 is TGTGCCACCACTAGCGGCATGAGCACCGGGGAGCTGTTTTTT. This codes for CATTSGMSTGELFF. The chain uses TRBV27 and TRBJ2-2, with TRBD2 identical over 8 bases. This CDR3 contains 14 residues. Trimming cost V 10 bases and J 4 bases; bases outside gene matches: 8. CDR1 and CDR2 (germline): MNHEY, SMNVEV (reference sequence).

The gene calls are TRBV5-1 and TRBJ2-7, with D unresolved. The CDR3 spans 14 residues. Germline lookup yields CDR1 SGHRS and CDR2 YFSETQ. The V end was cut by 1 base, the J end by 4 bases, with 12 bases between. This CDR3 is CASSLTASQYEQYF. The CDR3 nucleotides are TGCGCCAGCAGCTTGACGGCCTCGCAGTACGAGCAGTACTTC.

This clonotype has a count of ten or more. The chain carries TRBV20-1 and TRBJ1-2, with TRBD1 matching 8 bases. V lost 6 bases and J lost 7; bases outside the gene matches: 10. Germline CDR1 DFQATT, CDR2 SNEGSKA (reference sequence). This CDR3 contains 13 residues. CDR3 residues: CSASMDRVVGYTF. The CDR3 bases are TGCAGTGCCTCTATGGACAGGGTGGTTGGCTACACCTTC.

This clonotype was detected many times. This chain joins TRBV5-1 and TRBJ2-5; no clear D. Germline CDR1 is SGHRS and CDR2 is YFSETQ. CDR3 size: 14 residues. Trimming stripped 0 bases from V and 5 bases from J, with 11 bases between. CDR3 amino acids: CASSLDPASETQYF. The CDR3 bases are TGCGCCAGCAGCTTGGACCCAGCAAGCGAGACCCAGTACTTC.

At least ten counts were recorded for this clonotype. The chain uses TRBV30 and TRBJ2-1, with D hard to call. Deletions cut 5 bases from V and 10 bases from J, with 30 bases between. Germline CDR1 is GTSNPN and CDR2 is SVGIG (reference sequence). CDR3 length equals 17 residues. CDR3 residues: CAWRTQLPRIGQSEQFF. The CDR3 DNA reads TGTGCCTGGCGAACACAGCTGCCCAGAATTGGTCAATCGGAGCAGTTCTTC. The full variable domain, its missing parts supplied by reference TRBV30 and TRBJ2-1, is SQTIHQWPATLVQPVGSPLSLECTVEGTSNPNLYWYRQAAGRGLQLLFYSVGIGQISSEVPQNLSASRPQDRQFILSSKKLLLSDSGFYLCAWRTQLPRIGQSEQFFGPGTRLTVL.

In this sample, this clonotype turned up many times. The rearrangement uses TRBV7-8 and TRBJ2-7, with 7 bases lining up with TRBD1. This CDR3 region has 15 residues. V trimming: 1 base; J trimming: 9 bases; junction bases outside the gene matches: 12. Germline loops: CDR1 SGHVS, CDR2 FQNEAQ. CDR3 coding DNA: TGTGCCAGCAGCTTAGACAGGGGATCACTACATGGGCAGTACTTC. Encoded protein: CASSLDRGSLHGQYF. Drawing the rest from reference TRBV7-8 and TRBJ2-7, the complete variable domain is GAGVSQSPRYKVAKRGQDVALRCDPISGHVSLFWYQQALGQGPEFLTYFQNEAQLDKSGLPSDRFFAERPEGSVSTLKIQRTQQEDSAVYLCASSLDRGSLHGQYFGPGTRLTVT.

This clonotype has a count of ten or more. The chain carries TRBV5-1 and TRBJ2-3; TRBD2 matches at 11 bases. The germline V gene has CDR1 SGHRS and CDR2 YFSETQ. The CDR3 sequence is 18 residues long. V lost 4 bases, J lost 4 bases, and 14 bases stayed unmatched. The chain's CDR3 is CASSGPQLAGVDPDTQYF. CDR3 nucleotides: TGCGCCAGCAGCGGGCCCCAACTAGCGGGGGTTGATCCAGATACGCAGTATTTT.

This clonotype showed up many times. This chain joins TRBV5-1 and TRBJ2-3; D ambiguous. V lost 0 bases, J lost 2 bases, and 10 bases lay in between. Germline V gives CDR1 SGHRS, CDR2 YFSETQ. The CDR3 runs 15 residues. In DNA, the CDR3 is TGCGCCAGCAGCTTGGTTGGAGTCTACACAGATACGCAGTATTTT. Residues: CASSLVGVYTDTQYF.

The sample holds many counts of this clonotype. CDR3 nucleotides: TGTGCCAGCAGTTTTGGGGGCTCACCCCTCCACTTT. Its protein product is CASSFGGSPLHF. This chain links TRBV12-3 or TRBV12-4 with TRBJ1-6; a weak D match, TRBD1 (6 bases). Trimming removed 3 bases from V and 10 bases from J, with 7 bases in between. This CDR3 spans 12 amino acids.

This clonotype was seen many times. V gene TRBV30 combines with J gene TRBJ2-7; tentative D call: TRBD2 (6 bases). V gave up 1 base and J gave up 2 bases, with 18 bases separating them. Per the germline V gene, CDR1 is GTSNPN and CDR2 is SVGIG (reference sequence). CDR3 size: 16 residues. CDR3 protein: CAWSAAGSLGTYEQYF. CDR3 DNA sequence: TGTGCCTGGAGTGCCGCGGGATCACTGGGTACCTACGAGCAGTACTTC. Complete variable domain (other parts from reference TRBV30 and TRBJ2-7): SQTIHQWPATLVQPVGSPLSLECTVEGTSNPNLYWYRQAAGRGLQLLFYSVGIGQISSEVPQNLSASRPQDRQFILSSKKLLLSDSGFYLCAWSAAGSLGTYEQYFGPGTRLTVT.

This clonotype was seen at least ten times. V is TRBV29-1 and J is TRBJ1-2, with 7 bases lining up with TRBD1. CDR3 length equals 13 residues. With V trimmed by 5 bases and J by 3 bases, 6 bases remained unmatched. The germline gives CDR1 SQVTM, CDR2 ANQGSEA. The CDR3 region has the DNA TGCAGCGTTCGCAGGACAGGCTACTATGGCTACACCTTC. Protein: CSVRRTGYYGYTF.

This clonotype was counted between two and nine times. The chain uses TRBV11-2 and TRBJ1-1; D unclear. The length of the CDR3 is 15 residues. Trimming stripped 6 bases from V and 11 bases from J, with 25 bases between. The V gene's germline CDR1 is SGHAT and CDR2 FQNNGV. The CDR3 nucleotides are TGTGCCAGCAGTCCTCTAATAGGAGTCCTCGGGGTGGCTTTCTTT. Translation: CASSPLIGVLGVAFF.